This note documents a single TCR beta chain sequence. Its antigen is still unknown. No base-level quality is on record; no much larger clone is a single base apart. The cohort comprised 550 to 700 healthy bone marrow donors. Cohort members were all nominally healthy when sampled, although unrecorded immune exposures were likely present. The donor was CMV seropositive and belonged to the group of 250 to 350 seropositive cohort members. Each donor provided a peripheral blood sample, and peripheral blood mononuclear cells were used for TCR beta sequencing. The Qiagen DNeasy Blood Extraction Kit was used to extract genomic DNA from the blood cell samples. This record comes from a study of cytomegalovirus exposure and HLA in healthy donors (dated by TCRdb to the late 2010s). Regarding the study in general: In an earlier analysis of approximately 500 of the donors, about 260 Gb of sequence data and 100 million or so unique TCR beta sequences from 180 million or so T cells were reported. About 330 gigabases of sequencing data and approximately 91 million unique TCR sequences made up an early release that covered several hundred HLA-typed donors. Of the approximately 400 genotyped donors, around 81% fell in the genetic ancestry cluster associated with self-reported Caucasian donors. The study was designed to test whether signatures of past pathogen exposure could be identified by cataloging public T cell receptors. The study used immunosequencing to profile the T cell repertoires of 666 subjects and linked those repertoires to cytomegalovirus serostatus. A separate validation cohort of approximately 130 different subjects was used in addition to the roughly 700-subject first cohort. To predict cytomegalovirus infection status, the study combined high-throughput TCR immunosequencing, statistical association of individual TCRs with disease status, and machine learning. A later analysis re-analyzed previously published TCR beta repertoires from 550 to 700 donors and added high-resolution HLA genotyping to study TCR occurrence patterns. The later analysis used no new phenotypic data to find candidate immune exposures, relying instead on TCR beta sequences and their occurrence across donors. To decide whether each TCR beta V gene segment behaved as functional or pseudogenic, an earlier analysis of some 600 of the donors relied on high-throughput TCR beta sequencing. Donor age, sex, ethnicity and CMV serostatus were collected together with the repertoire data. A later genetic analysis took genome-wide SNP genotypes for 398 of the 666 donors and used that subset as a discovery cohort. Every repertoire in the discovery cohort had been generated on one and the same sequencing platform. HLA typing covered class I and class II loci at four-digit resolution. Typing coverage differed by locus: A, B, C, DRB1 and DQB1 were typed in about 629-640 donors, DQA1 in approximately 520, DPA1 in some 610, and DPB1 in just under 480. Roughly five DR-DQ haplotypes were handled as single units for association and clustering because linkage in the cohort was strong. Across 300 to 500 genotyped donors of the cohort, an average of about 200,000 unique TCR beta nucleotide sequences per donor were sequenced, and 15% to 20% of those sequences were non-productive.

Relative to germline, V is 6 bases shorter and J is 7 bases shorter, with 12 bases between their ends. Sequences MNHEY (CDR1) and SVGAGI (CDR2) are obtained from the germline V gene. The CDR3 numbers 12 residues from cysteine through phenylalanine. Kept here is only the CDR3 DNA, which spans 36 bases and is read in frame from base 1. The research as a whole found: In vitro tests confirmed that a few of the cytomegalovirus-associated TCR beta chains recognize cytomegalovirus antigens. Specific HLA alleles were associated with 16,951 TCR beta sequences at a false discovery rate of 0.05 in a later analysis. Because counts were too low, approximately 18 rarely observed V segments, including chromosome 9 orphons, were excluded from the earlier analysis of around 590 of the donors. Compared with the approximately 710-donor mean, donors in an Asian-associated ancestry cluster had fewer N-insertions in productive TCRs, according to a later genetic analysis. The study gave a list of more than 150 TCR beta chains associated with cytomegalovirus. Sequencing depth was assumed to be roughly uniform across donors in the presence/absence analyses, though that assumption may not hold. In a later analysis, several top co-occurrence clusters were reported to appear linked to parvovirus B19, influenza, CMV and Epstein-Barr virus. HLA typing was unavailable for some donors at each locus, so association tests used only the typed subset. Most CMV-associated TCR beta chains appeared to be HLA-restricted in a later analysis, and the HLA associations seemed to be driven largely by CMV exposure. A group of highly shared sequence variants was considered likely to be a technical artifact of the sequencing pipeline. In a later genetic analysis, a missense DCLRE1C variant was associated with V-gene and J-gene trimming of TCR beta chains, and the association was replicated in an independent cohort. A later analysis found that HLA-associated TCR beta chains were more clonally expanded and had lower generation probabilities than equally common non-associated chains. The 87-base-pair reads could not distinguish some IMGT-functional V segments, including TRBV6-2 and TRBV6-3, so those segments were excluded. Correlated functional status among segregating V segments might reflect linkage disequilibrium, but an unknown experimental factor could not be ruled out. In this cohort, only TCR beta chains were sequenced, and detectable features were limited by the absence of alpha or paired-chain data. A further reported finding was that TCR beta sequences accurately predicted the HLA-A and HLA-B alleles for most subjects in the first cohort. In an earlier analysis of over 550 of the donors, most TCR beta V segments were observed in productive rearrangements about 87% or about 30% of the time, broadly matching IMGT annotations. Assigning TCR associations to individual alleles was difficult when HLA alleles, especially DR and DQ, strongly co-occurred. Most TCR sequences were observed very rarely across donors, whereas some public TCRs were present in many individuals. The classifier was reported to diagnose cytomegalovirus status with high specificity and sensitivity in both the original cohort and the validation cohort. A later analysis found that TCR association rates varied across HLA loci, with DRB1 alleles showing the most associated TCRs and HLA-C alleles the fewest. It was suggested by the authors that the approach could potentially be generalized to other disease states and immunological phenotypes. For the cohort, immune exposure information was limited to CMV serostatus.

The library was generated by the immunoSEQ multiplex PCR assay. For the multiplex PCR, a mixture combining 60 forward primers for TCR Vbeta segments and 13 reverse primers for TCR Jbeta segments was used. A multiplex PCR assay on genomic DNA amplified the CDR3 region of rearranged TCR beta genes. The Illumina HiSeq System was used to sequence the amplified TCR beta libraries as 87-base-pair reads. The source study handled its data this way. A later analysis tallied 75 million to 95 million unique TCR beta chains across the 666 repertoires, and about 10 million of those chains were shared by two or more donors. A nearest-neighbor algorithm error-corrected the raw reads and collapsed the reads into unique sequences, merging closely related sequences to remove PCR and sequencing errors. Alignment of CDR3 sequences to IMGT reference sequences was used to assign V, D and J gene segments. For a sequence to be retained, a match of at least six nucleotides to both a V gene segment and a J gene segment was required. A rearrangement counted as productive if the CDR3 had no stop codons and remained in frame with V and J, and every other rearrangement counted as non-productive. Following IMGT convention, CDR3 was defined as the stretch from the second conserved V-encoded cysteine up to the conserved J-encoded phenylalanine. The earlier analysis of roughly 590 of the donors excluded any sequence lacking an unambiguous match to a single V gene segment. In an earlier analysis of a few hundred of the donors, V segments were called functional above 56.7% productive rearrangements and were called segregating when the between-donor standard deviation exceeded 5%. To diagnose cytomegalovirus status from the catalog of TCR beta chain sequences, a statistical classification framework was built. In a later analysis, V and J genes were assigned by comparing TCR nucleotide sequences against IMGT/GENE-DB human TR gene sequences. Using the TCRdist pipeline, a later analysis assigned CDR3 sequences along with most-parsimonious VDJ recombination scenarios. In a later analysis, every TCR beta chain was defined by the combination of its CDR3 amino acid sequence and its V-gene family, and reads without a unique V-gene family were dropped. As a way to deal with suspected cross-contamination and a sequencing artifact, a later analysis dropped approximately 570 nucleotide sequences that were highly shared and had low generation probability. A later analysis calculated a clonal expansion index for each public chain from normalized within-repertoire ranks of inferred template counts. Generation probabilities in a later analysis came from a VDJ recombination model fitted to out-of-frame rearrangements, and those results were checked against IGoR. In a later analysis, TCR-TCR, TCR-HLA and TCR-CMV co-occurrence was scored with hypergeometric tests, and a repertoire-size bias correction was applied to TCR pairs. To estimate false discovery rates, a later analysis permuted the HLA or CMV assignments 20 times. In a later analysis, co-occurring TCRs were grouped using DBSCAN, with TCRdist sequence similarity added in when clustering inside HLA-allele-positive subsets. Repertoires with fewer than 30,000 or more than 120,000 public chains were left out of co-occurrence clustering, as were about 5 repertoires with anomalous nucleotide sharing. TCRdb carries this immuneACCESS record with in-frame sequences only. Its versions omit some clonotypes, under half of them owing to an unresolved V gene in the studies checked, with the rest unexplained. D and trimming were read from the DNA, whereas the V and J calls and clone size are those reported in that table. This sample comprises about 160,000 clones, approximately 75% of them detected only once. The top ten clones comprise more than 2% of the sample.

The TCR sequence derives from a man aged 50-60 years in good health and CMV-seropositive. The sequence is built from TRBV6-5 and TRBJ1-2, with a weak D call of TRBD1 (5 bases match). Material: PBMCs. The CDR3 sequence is CASRSDGGGYTF. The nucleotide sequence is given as TGTGCCAGCAGATCCGACGGGGGTGGCTACACCTTC.